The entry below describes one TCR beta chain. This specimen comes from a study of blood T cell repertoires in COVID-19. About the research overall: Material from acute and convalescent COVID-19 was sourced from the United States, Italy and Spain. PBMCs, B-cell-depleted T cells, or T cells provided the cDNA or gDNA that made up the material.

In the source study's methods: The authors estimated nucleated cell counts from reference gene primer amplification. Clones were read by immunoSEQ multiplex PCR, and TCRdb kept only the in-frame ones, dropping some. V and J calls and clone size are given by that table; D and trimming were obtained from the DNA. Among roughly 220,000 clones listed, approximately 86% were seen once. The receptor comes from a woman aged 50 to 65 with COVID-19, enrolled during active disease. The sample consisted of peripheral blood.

The CDR3 bases are TGCGCCAGCAGTGACCCCGGGACAGAGCACTATGGCTACACCTTC. Amino acids: CASSDPGTEHYGYTF. This chain connects TRBV10-2 to TRBJ1-2; 7 bases map to TRBD1. Per the germline V gene, CDR1 is WSHSY and CDR2 is SAAADI. With 3 bases clipped from V and 3 bases from J, the junction kept 7 bases outside the gene matches. The CDR3 has 15 amino acids.